The present T cell receptor beta chain was sequenced within a study of T cells in tuberculosis. As to this clone: The antigen remains unidentified.

Data came from immunoSEQ multiplex PCR; TCRdb stores just in-frame clones and leaves some out. The data show 25,000 to 35,000 clones, approximately 93% seen once. Study-wide results and limits: Active tuberculosis alpha repertoires lay closer to GMM-specific TCRs than controls'.

The source is a donor under 30 with latent tuberculosis or without tuberculosis infection. Material for sequencing was PBMCs.

In DNA, the CDR3 is TGCAGCGTTGGAGAGGGGGCCGGGGATGAGCAGTTCTTC. Its translation: CSVGEGAGDEQFF. The chain employs TRBV29-1 and TRBJ2-1; 7 nucleotides match TRBD1. Germline CDR1 and CDR2: SQVTM and ANQGSEA. The CDR3 extends over 13 amino acids. V lost 4 bases to trimming and J lost 8 bases; unmatched junction nucleotides: 8.